A selection of T cell receptor beta chains follows, all from one sample in a study of cytomegalovirus exposure and HLA in healthy donors. The repertoire was sequenced with immunoSEQ multiplex PCR; TCRdb's copy has only in-frame clones and lacks some. In the table there are 90,000 to 120,000 clones, approximately 74% of which are singletons. Source material: PBMCs. The receptor source for this set is a woman aged 40 to 55 in good health and CMV-seropositive. Both conserved end residues are part of each CDR3. Fields, in order: clone size, V gene, J gene, D gene, CDR3 protein, CDR3 DNA. D genes are given only for firm matches. Clone size, where shown, is once, few, many, or a class for clones that have expanded.

clone size: few; V gene: TRBV27; J gene: TRBJ1-4; D gene: TRBD1; CDR3 protein: CASSPSLGQGNEKLFF; CDR3 DNA: TGTGCCAGCAGCCCTTCCCTGGGACAGGGGAATGAAAAACTGTTTTTT
clone size: NA; V gene: TRBV30; J gene: TRBJ1-1; D gene: TRBD1; CDR3 protein: CACLGQGAGEGEAFF; CDR3 DNA: TGTGCCTGTCTGGGGCAGGGGGCGGGTGAGGGTGAAGCTTTCTTT
clone size: few; V gene: TRBV11-2; J gene: TRBJ2-1; D gene: NA; CDR3 protein: CASSLAGGDYNEQFF; CDR3 DNA: TGTGCCAGCAGCTTAGCGGGGGGCGACTACAATGAGCAGTTCTTC
clone size: NA; V gene: TRBV6-5; J gene: TRBJ2-1; D gene: TRBD2; CDR3 protein: CASSYWRGGRDEQFF; CDR3 DNA: TGTGCCAGCAGTTACTGGCGCGGGGGGCGCGATGAGCAGTTCTTC
clone size: NA; V gene: TRBV6-7; J gene: TRBJ1-6; D gene: NA; CDR3 protein: CASSTPLISGDSPLHF; CDR3 DNA: TGTGCCAGCAGTACCCCCTTGATCTCGGGGGATTCACCCCTCCACTTT
clone size: NA; V gene: TRBV5-1; J gene: TRBJ1-1; D gene: NA; CDR3 protein: CASSFGENTEAFF; CDR3 DNA: TGCGCCAGCAGCTTCGGAGAGAACACTGAAGCTTTCTTT
clone size: few; V gene: TRBV18; J gene: TRBJ2-3; D gene: TRBD2; CDR3 protein: CASSPQRGYSSDTQYF; CDR3 DNA: TGTGCCAGCTCACCACAGCGGGGTTACTCGTCAGATACGCAGTATTTT
clone size: NA; V gene: TRBV7-2; J gene: TRBJ2-1; D gene: TRBD2; CDR3 protein: CASSTSGGSYNEQFF; CDR3 DNA: TGTGCCAGCAGTACTAGCGGGGGGTCCTACAATGAGCAGTTCTTC
clone size: NA; V gene: TRBV25-1; J gene: TRBJ2-3; D gene: TRBD2; CDR3 protein: CASTRRGEVDTQYF; CDR3 DNA: TGTGCCAGCACTCGGCGGGGGGAGGTTGATACGCAGTATTTT
clone size: few; V gene: TRBV7-6; J gene: TRBJ2-1; D gene: TRBD2; CDR3 protein: CASSLVGSSGGTYNEQFF; CDR3 DNA: TGTGCCAGCAGCTTAGTTGGTTCGAGCGGGGGGACCTACAATGAGCAGTTCTTC
clone size: NA; V gene: TRBV2; J gene: TRBJ2-7; D gene: TRBD1; CDR3 protein: CASRTQGVSYEQYF; CDR3 DNA: TGTGCCAGCAGGACACAGGGGGTTTCCTACGAGCAGTACTTC
clone size: few; V gene: TRBV7-6; J gene: TRBJ2-2; D gene: NA; CDR3 protein: CASSTHTGELFF; CDR3 DNA: TGTGCCAGCAGCACTCACACCGGGGAGCTGTTTTTT
clone size: NA; V gene: TRBV5-1; J gene: TRBJ1-6; D gene: NA; CDR3 protein: CASRVDWNSPLHF; CDR3 DNA: TGCGCCAGCAGAGTGGACTGGAATTCACCCCTCCACTTT
clone size: once; V gene: TRBV7-2; J gene: TRBJ2-1; D gene: NA; CDR3 protein: CASRKSGSYNEQFF; CDR3 DNA: TGTGCCAGCAGGAAGTCAGGCTCCTACAATGAGCAGTTCTTC
clone size: NA; V gene: TRBV9; J gene: TRBJ1-2; D gene: NA; CDR3 protein: CASSVGGGGNYGYTF; CDR3 DNA: TGTGCCAGCAGCGTCGGTGGGGGGGGAAACTATGGCTACACCTTC
clone size: NA; V gene: TRBV30; J gene: TRBJ1-6; D gene: NA; CDR3 protein: CAWSVLGVNSPLHF; CDR3 DNA: TGTGCCTGGAGTGTACTCGGGGTTAATTCACCCCTCCACTTT
clone size: NA; V gene: TRBV4-1; J gene: TRBJ1-1; D gene: TRBD1; CDR3 protein: CASSPSSSGTGQVAFF; CDR3 DNA: TGCGCCAGCAGCCCAAGTTCCTCCGGGACAGGGCAAGTAGCTTTCTTT
clone size: NA; V gene: TRBV7-9; J gene: TRBJ1-1; D gene: TRBD1; CDR3 protein: CASRQGAFYESEAFF; CDR3 DNA: TGTGCCAGCAGACAGGGGGCCTTCTATGAAAGTGAAGCTTTCTTT
clone size: NA; V gene: TRBV5-1; J gene: TRBJ2-2; D gene: NA; CDR3 protein: CASSSGGGGELFF; CDR3 DNA: TGCGCCTCGTCCTCCGGGGGTGGCGGGGAGCTGTTTTTT
clone size: NA; V gene: TRBV6-1; J gene: TRBJ1-1; D gene: NA; CDR3 protein: CASSEGVGANTEAFF; CDR3 DNA: TGTGCCAGCAGTGAAGGGGTCGGAGCGAACACTGAAGCTTTCTTT
clone size: NA; V gene: TRBV4-3; J gene: TRBJ2-1; D gene: NA; CDR3 protein: CASSQVPGYEQFF; CDR3 DNA: TGCGCCAGCAGCCAAGTGCCGGGGTATGAGCAGTTCTTC
clone size: once; V gene: TRBV11-2; J gene: TRBJ1-1; D gene: TRBD1; CDR3 protein: CASSKMGQMNTEAFF; CDR3 DNA: TGTGCCAGCAGCAAAATGGGACAGATGAACACTGAAGCTTTCTTT
clone size: few; V gene: TRBV5-1; J gene: TRBJ1-6; D gene: TRBD1; CDR3 protein: CASSERGRSSYNSPLHF; CDR3 DNA: TGCGCCAGCAGCGAGAGGGGGCGTAGTTCCTATAATTCACCCCTCCACTTT
clone size: NA; V gene: TRBV29-1; J gene: TRBJ1-1; D gene: NA; CDR3 protein: CSVDDQGGTEAFF; CDR3 DNA: TGCAGCGTTGATGACCAGGGCGGCACTGAAGCTTTCTTT
clone size: NA; V gene: TRBV1; J gene: TRBJ1-5; D gene: NA; CDR3 protein: CTSSQPGQVWSMNQPQHF; CDR3 DNA: TGCACCAGCAGCCAACCCGGACAGGTATGGTCTATGAATCAGCCCCAGCATTTT
clone size: NA; V gene: TRBV7-7; J gene: TRBJ2-3; D gene: TRBD2; CDR3 protein: CASSQTSGGGDTQYF; CDR3 DNA: TGTGCTAGCAGCCAGACTAGCGGGGGTGGAGATACGCAGTATTTT
clone size: NA; V gene: TRBV19; J gene: TRBJ1-5; D gene: TRBD1; CDR3 protein: CASSNLDRGANQPQHF; CDR3 DNA: TGTGCCAGTAGTAACCTGGACAGGGGGGCCAATCAGCCCCAGCATTTT
clone size: NA; V gene: TRBV5-1; J gene: TRBJ2-3; D gene: NA; CDR3 protein: CASSLVTYPDTQYF; CDR3 DNA: TGCGCCAGCAGCTTGGTGACTTACCCAGATACGCAGTATTTT
clone size: NA; V gene: TRBV18; J gene: TRBJ1-1; D gene: NA; CDR3 protein: CASSSYGTPNTEAFF; CDR3 DNA: TGTGCCAGCTCAAGCTACGGGACACCGAACACTGAAGCTTTCTTT
clone size: NA; V gene: TRBV4-1; J gene: TRBJ2-7; D gene: NA; CDR3 protein: CASSQARGGVSYEQYF; CDR3 DNA: TGCGCCAGCAGCCAAGCACGCGGGGGCGTTTCCTACGAGCAGTACTTC
clone size: NA; V gene: TRBV5-6; J gene: TRBJ1-1; D gene: NA; CDR3 protein: CASSLGGPTEAFF; CDR3 DNA: TGTGCCAGCAGCTTGGGGGGGCCCACTGAAGCTTTCTTT
clone size: NA; V gene: TRBV5-1; J gene: TRBJ2-5; D gene: NA; CDR3 protein: CASSLFGVQETQYF; CDR3 DNA: TGCGCCAGCAGCTTGTTCGGGGTCCAAGAGACCCAGTACTTC
clone size: NA; V gene: TRBV18; J gene: TRBJ1-6; D gene: TRBD1; CDR3 protein: CASSPSTGSYSPLHF; CDR3 DNA: TGTGCCAGCTCACCGTCGACAGGGTCTTATTCACCCCTCCACTTT